The TCR beta chain under discussion was sequenced for a study of shared clonotypes between healthy human individuals. Profiling relied on immunoSEQ multiplex PCR, and the TCRdb table lists in-frame clones only, not all of them. The repertoire consists of 700,000 or so clones, with around 72% occurring once and the leading ten covering 1.8%. The CDR3 has 18 amino acids. V was clipped by 7 bases and J by 3 bases; unmatched bases: 12. Germline V lookup: CDR1 SEHNR, CDR2 FQNEAQ (reference sequence). The TCR comes from a woman under 40 in good health. Input material: memory CD4+ T cells sorted from blood. Subset reported: CD45RA-negative fraction. The chain recombines TRBV7-9 with TRBJ2-6; 10 bases agree with TRBD1. The CDR3 here is CASTQTGTGVFGANVLTF. CDR3 in DNA: TGTGCCAGCACGCAAACCGGGACAGGGGTCTTTGGGGCCAACGTCCTGACTTTC.